This T cell receptor (beta chain) was identified in a study of response to subunit inactivated influenza vaccine. Germline values: CDR1 MNHEY, CDR2 SMNVEV (reference sequence). The CDR3 loop spans 15 amino acids. The V gene lost 5 bases and the J gene lost 3 bases, with 17 bases spanning the gap. TCRdb redid the calling of the RT-PCR reads with MiXCR, one entry per CDR3 protein. The sample lists about 480,000 distinct CDR3 sequences; 11% were seen once. Study-level points and caveats: Each seasonal influenza vaccination, the authors suggested, recruits few new T cells.

As regards this clonotype: No antigen is known for it.

The sequence derives from a man in his fifties or sixties who received an inactivated influenza vaccine. Sample: PBMCs from blood, taken roughly 47 days after vaccination. The chain carries TRBV27 and TRBJ2-7; D tentatively reads TRBD1 or TRBD2 (6 bases each). As DNA, the CDR3 is TGTGCCAGCAGTCCCAGGGGACTCCTCCACTACGAGCAGTACTTC. Its protein is CASSPRGLLHYEQYF.